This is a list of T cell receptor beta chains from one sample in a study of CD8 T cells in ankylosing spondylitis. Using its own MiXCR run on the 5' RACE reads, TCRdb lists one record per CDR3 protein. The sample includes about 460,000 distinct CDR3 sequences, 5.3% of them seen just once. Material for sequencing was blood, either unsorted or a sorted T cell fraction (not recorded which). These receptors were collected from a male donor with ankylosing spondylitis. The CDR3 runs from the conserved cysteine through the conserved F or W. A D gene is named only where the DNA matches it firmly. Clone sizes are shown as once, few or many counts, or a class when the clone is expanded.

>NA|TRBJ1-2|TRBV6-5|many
CASSYGQGWNYGYTF
TGTGCCAGCAGTTACGGGCAGGGGTGGAACTATGGCTACACCTTC
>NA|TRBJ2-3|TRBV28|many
CASSSLRGSTDTQYF
TGTGCCAGCAGCTCATTACGGGGGAGCACAGATACGCAGTATTTT
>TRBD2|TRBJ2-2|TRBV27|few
CASGRLAGAHTGELFF
TGTGCCAGCGGTCGACTAGCGGGGGCCCACACCGGGGAGCTGTTTTTT
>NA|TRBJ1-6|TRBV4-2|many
CASSQEWSRYNSPLHF
TGTGCCAGCAGCCAAGAGTGGAGCAGATATAATTCACCCCTCCACTTT
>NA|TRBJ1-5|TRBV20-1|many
CSARNNQPQHF
TGCAGTGCTAGGAACAATCAGCCCCAGCATTTT
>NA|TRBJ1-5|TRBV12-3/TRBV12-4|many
CASSDRSQPQHF
TGTGCCAGCAGTGACAGGTCCCAGCCCCAGCATTTT
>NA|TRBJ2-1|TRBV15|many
CATSRESFGYNEQFF
TGTGCCACCAGCAGAGAGTCATTCGGCTACAATGAGCAGTTCTTC
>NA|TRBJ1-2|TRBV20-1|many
CSAHGAGTNLYGYTF
TGCAGTGCTCATGGGGCAGGGACGAACCTCTATGGCTACACCTTC
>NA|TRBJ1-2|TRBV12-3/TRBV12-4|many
CASKRQEVNYGYTF
TGTGCCAGCAAAAGACAAGAAGTCAACTATGGCTACACCTTC
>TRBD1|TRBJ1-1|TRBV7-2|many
CASSLAGQGTEAFF
TGTGCCAGCAGCTTAGCCGGACAGGGGACTGAAGCTTTCTTT